These 26 T cell receptor beta chains originate from one sample sequenced in a study of blood T cell repertoires in COVID-19. TCRdb's copy holds only in-frame clones and misses some; the assay was immunoSEQ multiplex PCR. Of about 340,000 clones in the sample, about 87% were seen once. Sequencing was performed on peripheral blood. The receptors stem from a woman aged 45-65 years with COVID-19, enrolled during active disease.

The chain carries TRBV6-6 and TRBJ2-7, with D perhaps TRBD1 (5 bases). The germline V gene has CDR1 MNHNY and CDR2 SVGAGI (reference sequence). Trimming cost V 8 bases and J 6 bases, with 26 bases left between them. The CDR3 contains 16 residues. The CDR3 protein is CASQQGIARSKGEQYF. CDR3 DNA: TGTGCCAGCCAGCAGGGCATAGCCAGATCAAAGGGCGAGCAGTACTTC.

This clone is a singleton in its sample. The chain is built from TRBV12-3 or TRBV12-4 and TRBJ2-2; D remains ambiguous. Trimming removed 9 bases from V and 10 bases from J, with 9 bases in between. This CDR3 has 10 residues. The CDR3 DNA is TGTGCCAGTTACACAACGGAGCTGTTTTTT. Amino acid sequence: CASYTTELFF.

V is TRBV7-9 and J is TRBJ1-2, with D possibly being TRBD1 (6 bases). Germline V gene data show CDR1 as SEHNR and CDR2 as FQNEAQ (reference sequence). CDR3 length: 15 residues. With 4 bases removed from V and 4 bases from J, the gap between germline ends came to 16 bases. This chain's CDR3 is CASSSNKDSIYGYTF. The CDR3 coding sequence is TGTGCCAGCAGCTCGAACAAGGACAGCATCTATGGCTACACCTTC.

This rearrangement joins TRBV6-5 to TRBJ2-3; 10 positions agree with TRBD2. CDR1 and CDR2 (germline): MNHEY, SVGAGI. The ends lost 2 bases at V and 5 bases at J; junction bases unmatched: 7. The length of the CDR3 is 16 residues. The CDR3 DNA reads as TGTGCCAGCAGTTACACGGGGACTAGCGCCAGAGATACGCAGTATTTT. Translated, it gives CASSYTGTSARDTQYF.

CDR3 DNA: TGTGCCAGCAGTTGGGGGACAGGGCGCTGGGTGAACACCGGGGAGCTGTTTTTT. It is translated as CASSWGTGRWVNTGELFF. The chain recombines TRBV27 with TRBJ2-2; TRBD1 aligns across 9 bases. The germline CDR1 and CDR2 sequences are MNHEY and SMNVEV (reference sequence). This CDR3 has 18 amino acids. The J segment lost 1 base and the V segment lost 4 bases, leaving 10 bases of the junction unmatched.

The rearrangement uses TRBV9 and TRBJ2-3, with D possibly being TRBD1 (5 bases). The CDR3 length is 15 residues. V lost 2 bases and J 3 bases, leaving 13 bases between the germline ends. The germline V gene has CDR1 SGDLS and CDR2 YYNGEE. The CDR3 reads CASSVRGYETDTQYF. The CDR3, as DNA: TGTGCCAGCAGCGTTAGGGGTTACGAGACAGATACGCAGTATTTT.

The chain employs TRBV24-1 and TRBJ2-5; the match to TRBD2 covers 13 bases. Germline V gene sequence: CDR1 KGHDR, CDR2 SFDVKD. Trimming at V came to 3 bases and at J to 3 bases, leaving 3 bases not matched to a gene. The CDR3 has 16 amino acids. CDR3 in DNA: TGTGCCACCAGTGATGCGGGACTAGCGGGAAAAGAGACCCAGTACTTC. Protein sequence: CATSDAGLAGKETQYF.

This clone came up once. The chain employs TRBV7-2 and TRBJ2-1; no reliable D call. The CDR3 is 8 residues long. Germline-derived CDR1 and CDR2 are SGHTA and FQGNSA. Trimming cost V 5 bases and J 15 bases, with 5 bases left between them. The CDR3 sequence is CASSPRFF. As DNA, the CDR3 is TGTGCCAGCAGCCCCAGGTTCTTC.

This clone showed up just once. The chain employs TRBV2 and TRBJ2-7, with 7 bases lining up with TRBD2. The junction had 5 bases not matched to a gene; V was cut back by 6 bases and J by 0 bases. Per germline, CDR1 SNHLY and CDR2 FYNNEI. This CDR3 comprises 14 residues. The CDR3 sequence is CASRERGSSYEQYF. CDR3 bases: TGTGCCAGCAGAGAGCGGGGCAGCTCCTACGAGCAGTACTTC.

The chain combines TRBV19 with TRBJ2-1; 8 nucleotides line up with TRBD2. Germline-derived CDR1 and CDR2 are LNHDA and SQIVND (reference sequence). Trimming took 7 bases from V and 8 from J; bases not matched to a gene: 10. The CDR3 length is 14 residues. The CDR3 DNA reads as TGTGCCAGTATGTTAGCGGGGCTCGGGGATGAGCAGTTCTTC. It translates to CASMLAGLGDEQFF.

This chain connects TRBV5-4 to TRBJ2-2; 10 bases align to TRBD2. The V and J ends lost 1 base and 1 base, in that order; junction bases with no gene match: 1. The CDR3 covers 16 residues. The germline V gene has CDR1 SGHNT and CDR2 YYREEE (reference sequence). CDR3 DNA: TGTGCCAGCAGCTTGCCTAGCGGGAGGAACACCGGGGAGCTGTTTTTT. Its translation is CASSLPSGRNTGELFF.

The chain uses TRBV7-2 and TRBJ2-7; the D gene is possibly TRBD2 (5 bases). Germline CDR1 SGHTA, CDR2 FQGNSA. The length of the CDR3 is 13 residues. V dropped 3 bases and J dropped 7 bases, with 13 bases sitting between them. The CDR3 coding sequence is TGTGCCAGCAGCTTGGCCCGTTCGGGGGAGCAGTACTTC. Translated, it gives CASSLARSGEQYF.

V and J are TRBV5-4 and TRBJ2-1; TRBD2 matches 13 bases. The CDR3 totals 16 residues. The germline CDR1 and CDR2 sequences are SGHNT and YYREEE (reference sequence). J was trimmed by 3 bases and V by 4 bases; bases with no gene match: 4. The CDR3 bases are TGTGCCAGCAGCCCTGGGACTAGCGGGAACTACAATGAGCAGTTCTTC. It is translated as CASSPGTSGNYNEQFF.

The chain links TRBV7-9 to TRBJ2-7; 13 positions agree with TRBD2. The CDR3 runs to 15 residues. The junction had 5 bases not matched to a gene; V was cut back by 5 bases and J by 4 bases. The germline V gene encodes CDR1 SEHNR and CDR2 FQNEAQ (reference sequence). This CDR3 is CASSQPTSGGYEQYF. In DNA, the CDR3 is TGTGCCAGCAGCCAACCGACTAGCGGGGGGTACGAGCAGTACTTC.

The V gene is TRBV24-1, the J gene TRBJ2-7; a possible D gene is TRBD2 (5 bases). CDR1 and CDR2 (germline): KGHDR, SFDVKD. V lost 8 bases and J 3 bases, leaving 16 bases between the germline ends. This CDR3 is 14 amino acids long. The CDR3 region has the DNA TGTGCCACCACTAGGTTCGGCAGCGGCTACGAGCAGTACTTC. Translation: CATTRFGSGYEQYF.

The J gene is TRBJ2-1, the V gene TRBV19, with 9 bases lining up with TRBD2. CDR3 size: 17 residues. CDR1 is LNHDA and CDR2 is SQIVND in the germline V gene (reference sequence). The trim removed 0 bases at V and 4 bases at J, leaving 7 bases unmatched. The CDR3 DNA reads as TGTGCCAGTAGTATAGATCCGGCGGGAGGGCCGTACAATGAGCAGTTCTTC. As protein: CASSIDPAGGPYNEQFF.

This chain joins TRBV7-9 and TRBJ2-5, with D possibly TRBD2 on 6 matching bases. V dropped 2 bases and J dropped 4 bases, with 17 bases sitting between them. Per the germline V gene, CDR1 is SEHNR and CDR2 is FQNEAQ (reference sequence). The CDR3 contains 16 residues. As DNA, the CDR3 is TGTGCCAGCAGCTTACAGGGCCCCTCCGGGAGAGAGACCCAGTACTTC. It translates to CASSLQGPSGRETQYF.

CDR3: CASSLGLGAEYNEQFF. The CDR3 bases are TGCGCCAGCAGCTTGGGTCTGGGGGCGGAATACAATGAGCAGTTCTTC. This chain joins TRBV5-1 and TRBJ2-1, with a tentative D call TRBD1 (6 bases). CDR3 length equals 16 residues. From germline, CDR1 is SGHRS and CDR2 YFSETQ. V lost 0 bases and J 4 bases, leaving 14 bases between the germline ends.

This chain links TRBV7-6 with TRBJ2-5; D is perhaps TRBD1 (6 bases). Trimming removed 5 bases from V and 2 bases from J, with 12 bases in between. In germline, CDR1 is SGHVS, CDR2 FNYEAQ. This CDR3 region has 14 residues. The CDR3: CASSPGTKQETQYF. In DNA, the CDR3 is TGTGCCAGCAGCCCCGGGACAAAACAAGAGACCCAGTACTTC.

The J gene is TRBJ2-5, the V gene TRBV19; possibly TRBD1 for D (6 bases). V was cut by 3 bases and J by 1 base, with 21 bases left in between. CDR1 and CDR2 (germline): LNHDA, SQIVND (reference sequence). The length of the CDR3 is 18 residues. Here the CDR3 DNA reads TGTGCCAGTAGTATGGGTTACACAGGGCTCATCCCCCAAGAGACCCAGTACTTC. Translated: CASSMGYTGLIPQETQYF.

The chain links TRBV5-5 to TRBJ1-4; 7 bases map to TRBD1. With 4 bases clipped from V and 4 bases from J, the junction kept 4 bases outside the gene matches. The CDR3 has 14 residues. Per germline, CDR1 SGHKS and CDR2 YYEKEE (reference sequence). CDR3 loop: CASSPGQFNEKLFF. For the CDR3, the DNA is TGTGCCAGCAGCCCGGGACAGTTTAATGAAAAACTGTTTTTT.

This clone was found once. The rearrangement uses TRBV7-2 and TRBJ1-1; no reliable D call. The CDR3 covers 15 residues. The germline V and J ends were trimmed by 1 base and 1 base, with 10 bases remaining between them. Germline lookup yields CDR1 SGHTA and CDR2 FQGNSA. CDR3 amino acids: CASSLVYSGNTEAFF. The CDR3 DNA reads as TGTGCCAGCAGCTTAGTCTACTCAGGGAACACTGAAGCTTTCTTT. The variable domain in full, completed from reference TRBV7-2 and TRBJ1-1, reads GAGVSQSPSNKVTEKGKDVELRCDPISGHTALYWYRQSLGQGLEFLIYFQGNSAPDKSGLPSDRFSAERTGGSVSTLTIQRTQQEDSAVYLCASSLVYSGNTEAFFGQGTRLTVV.

The chain uses TRBV11-2 and TRBJ2-5, with D possibly matching TRBD2 (5 bases). This CDR3 has 15 residues. With 2 bases removed from V and 3 bases from J, the gap between germline ends came to 13 bases. Germline CDR1 is SGHAT and CDR2 is FQNNGV. This CDR3 reads CASSLSGRTKETQYF. In DNA, the CDR3 is TGTGCCAGCAGCTTATCGGGGAGAACCAAAGAGACCCAGTACTTC.

The chain links TRBV9 to TRBJ2-7, with TRBD1 matching over 9 bases. This CDR3 region has 16 residues. V shed 4 bases and J 5 bases; nucleotides not matched to a gene: 13. Germline V lookup: CDR1 SGDLS, CDR2 YYNGEE. The CDR3 protein is CASSPGQGWSVHEQYF. CDR3 nucleotide sequence: TGTGCCAGCAGCCCAGGACAGGGGTGGTCTGTCCACGAGCAGTACTTC.

The rearrangement uses TRBV9 and TRBJ2-1, with a tentative D call TRBD2 (5 bases). Trimming took off 3 bases at V and 4 bases at J, with 14 bases between the two ends. CDR1 SGDLS and CDR2 YYNGEE come from the germline V gene. The CDR3 sequence is 15 residues long. The CDR3 region has the DNA TGTGCCAGCAGCGCGGCGGGCGACCATTACAATGAGCAGTTCTTC. This translates into CASSAAGDHYNEQFF.

The chain employs TRBV19 and TRBJ2-5; 14 bases are shared with TRBD2. Germline V gene lookup returns CDR1 LNHDA and CDR2 SQIVND (reference sequence). The length of the CDR3 is 16 residues. J lost 5 bases, V lost 5 bases, and 7 bases had no gene match. Here the CDR3 DNA reads TGTGCCAGTAGTGCCCGGACTAGCGGGAGGTCGGAGACCCAGTACTTC. Protein sequence: CASSARTSGRSETQYF. The full variable domain, with the rest looked up from reference TRBV19 and TRBJ2-5, is DGGITQSPKYLFRKEGQNVTLSCEQNLNHDAMYWYRQDPGQGLRLIYYSQIVNDFQKGDIAEGYSVSREKKESFPLTVTSAQKNPTAFYLCASSARTSGRSETQYFGPGTRLLVL.